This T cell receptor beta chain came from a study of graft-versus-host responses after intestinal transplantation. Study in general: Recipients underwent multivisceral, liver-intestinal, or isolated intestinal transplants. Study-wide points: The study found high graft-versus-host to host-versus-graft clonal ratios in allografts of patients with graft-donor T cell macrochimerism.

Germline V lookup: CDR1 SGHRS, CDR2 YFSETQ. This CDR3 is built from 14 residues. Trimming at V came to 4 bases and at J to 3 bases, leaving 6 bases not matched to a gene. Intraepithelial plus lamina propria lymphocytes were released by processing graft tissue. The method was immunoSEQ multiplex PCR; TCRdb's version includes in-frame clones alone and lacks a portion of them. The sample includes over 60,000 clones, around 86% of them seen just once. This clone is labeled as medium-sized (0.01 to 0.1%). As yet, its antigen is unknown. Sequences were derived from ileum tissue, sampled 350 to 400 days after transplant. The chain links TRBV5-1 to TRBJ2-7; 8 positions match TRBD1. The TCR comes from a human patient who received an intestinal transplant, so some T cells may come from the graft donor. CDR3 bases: TGCGCCAGCAGCCCGACAGGGGCCAACTACGAGCAGTACTTC. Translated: CASSPTGANYEQYF.